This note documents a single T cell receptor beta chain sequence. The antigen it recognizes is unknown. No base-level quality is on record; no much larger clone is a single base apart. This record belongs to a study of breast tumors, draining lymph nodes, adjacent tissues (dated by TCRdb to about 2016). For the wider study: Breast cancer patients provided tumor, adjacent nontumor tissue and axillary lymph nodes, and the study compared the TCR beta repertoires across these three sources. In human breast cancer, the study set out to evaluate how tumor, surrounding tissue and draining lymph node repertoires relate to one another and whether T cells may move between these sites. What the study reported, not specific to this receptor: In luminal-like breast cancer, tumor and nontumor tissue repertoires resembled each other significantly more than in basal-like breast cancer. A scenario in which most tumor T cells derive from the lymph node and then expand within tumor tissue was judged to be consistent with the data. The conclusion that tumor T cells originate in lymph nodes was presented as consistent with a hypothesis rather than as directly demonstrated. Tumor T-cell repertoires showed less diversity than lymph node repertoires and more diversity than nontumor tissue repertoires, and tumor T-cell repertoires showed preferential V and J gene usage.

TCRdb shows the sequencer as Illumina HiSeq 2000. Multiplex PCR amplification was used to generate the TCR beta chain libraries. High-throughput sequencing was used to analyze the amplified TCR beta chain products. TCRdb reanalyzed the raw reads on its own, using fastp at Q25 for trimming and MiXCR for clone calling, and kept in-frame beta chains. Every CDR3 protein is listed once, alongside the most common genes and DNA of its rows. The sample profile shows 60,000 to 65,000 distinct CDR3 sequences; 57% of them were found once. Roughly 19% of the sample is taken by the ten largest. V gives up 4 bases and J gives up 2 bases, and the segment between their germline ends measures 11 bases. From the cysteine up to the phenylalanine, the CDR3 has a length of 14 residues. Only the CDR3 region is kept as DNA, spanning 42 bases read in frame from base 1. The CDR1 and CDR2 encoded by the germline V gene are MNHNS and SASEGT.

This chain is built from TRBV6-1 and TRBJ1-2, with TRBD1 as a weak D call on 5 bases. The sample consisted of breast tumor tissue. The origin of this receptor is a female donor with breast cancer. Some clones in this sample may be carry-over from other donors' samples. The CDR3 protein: CASSAGLGNYGYTF. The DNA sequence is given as TGTGCCAGCAGTGCAGGGTTAGGAAACTATGGCTACACCTTC.